This T cell receptor beta chain was recorded in a study of T cells after posttransplantation cyclophosphamide. V was clipped by 5 bases and J by 7 bases; unmatched bases: 11. CDR3 length: 14 residues. Germline V lookup: CDR1 SNHLY, CDR2 FYNNEI. The assay was immunoSEQ multiplex PCR, and TCRdb's table has in-frame clones only and misses some. Recorded here are 32,000 or so clones, none singletons. The table lists this clone with many counts. The clonotype originates from an older woman in good health, CMV-negative, and a related stem cell transplant donor. This sequence joins TRBV2 and TRBJ2-7, with 7 positions matching TRBD1. Sequencing used PBMCs. CDR3 bases: TGTGCCAGCAGTTCCGGGACAGTGTCAGGGGAGCAGTACTTC. This codes for CASSSGTVSGEQYF.